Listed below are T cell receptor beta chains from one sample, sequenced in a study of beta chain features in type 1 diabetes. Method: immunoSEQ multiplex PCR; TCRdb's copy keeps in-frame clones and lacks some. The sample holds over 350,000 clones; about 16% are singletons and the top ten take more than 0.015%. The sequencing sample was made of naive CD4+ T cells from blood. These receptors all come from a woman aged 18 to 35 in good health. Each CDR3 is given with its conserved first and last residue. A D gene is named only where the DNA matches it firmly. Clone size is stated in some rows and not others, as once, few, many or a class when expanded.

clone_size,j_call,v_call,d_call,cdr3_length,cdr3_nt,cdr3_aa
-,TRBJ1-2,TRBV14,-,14,TGTGCCAGCAGCCAAGTGGGGGGGGCGACCGGCTACACCTTC,CASSQVGGATGYTF
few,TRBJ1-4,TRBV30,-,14,TGTGCCTGCAAGGGGTTGACAACTAATGAAAAACTGTTTTTT,CACKGLTTNEKLFF
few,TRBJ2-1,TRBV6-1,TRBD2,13,TGTGCAATCGGGACTAGAGGGACCAATGAGCAGTTCTTC,CAIGTRGTNEQFF
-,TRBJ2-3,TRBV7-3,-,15,TGTGCCAGCAGCCCCGGAGGGCCTGGCACAGATACGCAGTATTTT,CASSPGGPGTDTQYF
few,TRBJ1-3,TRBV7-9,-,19,TGTGCCAGCAGCTTACTGAGGGTTAAAGGGTTCGACTCTGGAAACACCATATATTTT,CASSLLRVKGFDSGNTIYF
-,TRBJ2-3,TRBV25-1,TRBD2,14,TGTGCCAGCAGTTCCGCGGGAGGAAGGGATACGCAGTATTTT,CASSSAGGRDTQYF
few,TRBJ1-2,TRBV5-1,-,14,TGCGCCAGCAGCTTGTTTGTGGGGGCGGAAGGCTACACCTTC,CASSLFVGAEGYTF
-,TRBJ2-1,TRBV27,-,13,TGTGCCAGCAGTTCGACTAGTTGGTATGAGCAGTTCTTC,CASSSTSWYEQFF
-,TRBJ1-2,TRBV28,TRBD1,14,TGTGCCAGCAGTTACCTGACAGGGAGCTATGGCTACACCTTC,CASSYLTGSYGYTF
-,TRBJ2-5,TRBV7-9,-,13,TGTGCCAGCAGCTTAGGGGACACAGAGACCCAGTACTTC,CASSLGDTETQYF
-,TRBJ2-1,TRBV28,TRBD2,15,TGTGCCAGTTGGAATCTTAGCGGGAGCTACAATGAGCAGTTCTTC,CASWNLSGSYNEQFF
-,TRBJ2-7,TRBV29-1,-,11,TGCAGCGCCCGGGACTCTCACGAGCAGTACTTC,CSARDSHEQYF
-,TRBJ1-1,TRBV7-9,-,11,TGTGCCAGCAGCTCAGGGCCTGAAGCTTTCTTT,CASSSGPEAFF
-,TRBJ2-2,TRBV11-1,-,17,TGTGCCAGCAGCTCGACCCGAAGGGGATCGAACACCGGGGAGCTGTTTTTT,CASSSTRRGSNTGELFF
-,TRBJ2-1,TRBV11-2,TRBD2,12,TGTGCCAGCAGCGTAGCGGGGAATGAGCAGTTCTTC,CASSVAGNEQFF
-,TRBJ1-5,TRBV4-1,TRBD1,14,TGCGCCAGCAGCTCCCGACAGGGAGGTCAGCCCCAGCATTTT,CASSSRQGGQPQHF
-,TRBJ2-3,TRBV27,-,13,TGTGCCAGCAGTCCGGTGCCTGTCGGGTTATGGTATTTT,CASSPVPVGLWYF
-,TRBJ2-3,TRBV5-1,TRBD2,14,TGCGCCAGCAGCTCACGACTAGCGACAGATACGCAGTATTTT,CASSSRLATDTQYF
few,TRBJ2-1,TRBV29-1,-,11,TGCAGCGTTGAGGGGGGGGCCCAACTGTTCTTC,CSVEGGAQLFF
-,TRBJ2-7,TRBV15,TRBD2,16,TGTGCCACGACTAGCGGGAGGGGTAGGGGGACCTACGAGCAGTACTTC,CATTSGRGRGTYEQYF
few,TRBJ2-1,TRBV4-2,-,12,TGTGCCAGCAGCCAGCCTAGCAATGAGCAGTTCTTC,CASSQPSNEQFF
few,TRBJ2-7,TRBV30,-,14,TGTGCCTGGACCTCTTCGAGGGACTCCTACGAGCAGTACTTC,CAWTSSRDSYEQYF
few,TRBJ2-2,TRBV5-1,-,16,TGCGCCAGCAGCTTGGGGCTAGTGGCCTTGACCGGGGAGCTGTTTTTT,CASSLGLVALTGELFF
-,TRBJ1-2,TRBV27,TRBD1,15,TGTGCCAGCAGCGACTCAGGGGGCTCCTACTATGGCTACACCTTC,CASSDSGGSYYGYTF
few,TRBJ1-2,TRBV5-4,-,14,TGTGCCAGCAGCTTGGATATAGGAGGGTTCGGCTACACCTTC,CASSLDIGGFGYTF
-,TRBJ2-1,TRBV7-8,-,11,TGTGCCAGCAGCTTACAGGGGGGAGAGTTCTTC,CASSLQGGEFF
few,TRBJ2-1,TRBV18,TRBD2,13,TGTGCCAGCTCCCCGGGGGGACACAATGAGCAGTTCTTC,CASSPGGHNEQFF
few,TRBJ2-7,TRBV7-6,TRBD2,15,TGTGCCAGCAGCCTCAGACTAGCGGGATTCTACGAGCAGTACTTC,CASSLRLAGFYEQYF
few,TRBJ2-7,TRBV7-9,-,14,TGTGCCAGCAGCTTAGCGGCCAGGGGTGGCGAGCAGTACTTC,CASSLAARGGEQYF
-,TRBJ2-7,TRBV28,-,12,TGTGCCAGCAGTTTAGCGGGGTACGAGCAGTACTTC,CASSLAGYEQYF
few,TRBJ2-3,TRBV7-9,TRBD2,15,TGTGCCAGCACCACGATGCTAGCGGGCACAGATACGCAGTATTTT,CASTTMLAGTDTQYF
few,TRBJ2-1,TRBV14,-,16,TGTGCCAGCAGCCCGCGGAGGGGCCCCCCCTACAATGAGCAGTTCTTC,CASSPRRGPPYNEQFF
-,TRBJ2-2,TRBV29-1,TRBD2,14,TGCAGCGCCTCACCTAGCGGTTTCACCGGGGAGCTGTTTTTT,CSASPSGFTGELFF
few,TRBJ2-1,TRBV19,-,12,TGTGCCAGTAGTATAGGCGGAGGAGAGCAGTTCTTC,CASSIGGGEQFF
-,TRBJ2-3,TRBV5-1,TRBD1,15,TGCGCCAGCAGCTTGCGTCAGGGGGCTTCAGATACGCAGTATTTT,CASSLRQGASDTQYF
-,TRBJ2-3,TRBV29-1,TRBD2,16,TGCAGCGTTGACGGGGCGGGAGGGCCCGGCACAGATACGCAGTATTTT,CSVDGAGGPGTDTQYF
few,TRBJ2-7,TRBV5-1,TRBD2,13,TGCGCCAGGGGTAGCGGGAAACTTTGCGAGCAGTACTTC,CARGSGKLCEQYF
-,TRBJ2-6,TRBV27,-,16,TGTGCCAGCAGTCCGCTACAGGGTTCTGGGGCCAACGTCCTGACTTTC,CASSPLQGSGANVLTF
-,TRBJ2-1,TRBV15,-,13,TGTGCCACCAGCGGGGTCAGGGAAGGTGAGCAGTTCTTC,CATSGVREGEQFF
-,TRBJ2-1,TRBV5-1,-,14,TGCGCCAGCAGCTTAGGGACACGATACAATGAGCAGTTCTTC,CASSLGTRYNEQFF
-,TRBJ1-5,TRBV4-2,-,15,TGTGCCAGCAGCCAACCCGGGACTGCCAATCAGCCCCAGCATTTT,CASSQPGTANQPQHF
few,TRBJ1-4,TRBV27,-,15,TGTGCCAGCAGCCCGTCGAGACTAACTAATGAAAAACTGTTTTTT,CASSPSRLTNEKLFF
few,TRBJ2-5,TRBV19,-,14,TGTGCCAGTAGTCCAATCCTCAGCGTAGAGACCCAGTACTTC,CASSPILSVETQYF
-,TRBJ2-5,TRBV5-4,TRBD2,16,TGTGCCAGCAGCTTGGAGGCTAGCGGGGTACAAGAGACCCAGTACTTC,CASSLEASGVQETQYF
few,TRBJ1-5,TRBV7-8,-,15,TGTGCCAGCAGCTTAGACAGCCCCTTCGAACAGCCCCAGCATTTT,CASSLDSPFEQPQHF
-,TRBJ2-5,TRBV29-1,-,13,TGCAGCGTTGCCCCACAGGGCAAAGAGACCCAGTACTTC,CSVAPQGKETQYF
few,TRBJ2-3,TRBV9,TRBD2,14,TGTGCCAGCAGCGTAAGCGGGAGTGGAGATACGCAGTATTTT,CASSVSGSGDTQYF
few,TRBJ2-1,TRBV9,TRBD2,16,TGTGCCAGCAGCGTAGCTAGCGGGAGGGCCGTGGGTTCCAAGTTCTTC,CASSVASGRAVGSKFF
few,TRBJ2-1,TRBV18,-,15,TGTGCCAGCTCACCGCCCGGGACACCGTACAATGAGCAGTTCTTC,CASSPPGTPYNEQFF
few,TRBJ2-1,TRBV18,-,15,TGTGCCAGCTCTCAAGCGGTTTCGACCTACAATGAGCAGTTCTTC,CASSQAVSTYNEQFF
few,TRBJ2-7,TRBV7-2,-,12,TGTGCCAGCCTTATAGTTCCAGGGGAGCAGTACTTC,CASLIVPGEQYF
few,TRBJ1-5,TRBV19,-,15,TGTGCCAGTAGTATAGTGACTTCCGAAAATCAGCCCCAGCATTTT,CASSIVTSENQPQHF